The 18 T cell receptor beta chains below come from one sample, sequenced in a study of sequential checkpoint blockade in melanoma. Treatment here: randomized to nivolumab then ipilimumab (arm A) or the reverse (arm B). Measured with immunoSEQ multiplex PCR; TCRdb has only the in-frame clones, and not every one. The data show roughly 17,000 clones, roughly 70% seen once. This material consisted of CD8+ T cells sorted from blood (inferred from file names), taken from a patient given nivolumab and ipilimumab in sequence. The receptors originated from a human donor with melanoma.

This clone was seen more than once but under ten times. The chain uses TRBV5-5 and TRBJ2-4, with 8 bases that match TRBD1. The CDR3 runs 13 residues. The V gene's germline CDR1 is SGHKS and CDR2 YYEKEE (reference sequence). V was clipped by 4 bases and J by 8 bases; unmatched bases: 5. The CDR3 DNA follows: TGTGCCAGCAGCCACGGACAGGGCGACATTCAGTACTTC. Residues: CASSHGQGDIQYF.

The V gene is TRBV12-5, the J gene TRBJ1-1; D unclear. The CDR3 consists of 15 residues. Trimming took 2 bases from V and 2 from J, leaving 12 bases between them. Germline V gene data show CDR1 as LGHNT and CDR2 as FRNRAP. CDR3 region: CASGLPARGNTEAFF. Here the CDR3 DNA reads TGTGCTAGTGGTTTGCCCGCGAGAGGTAACACTGAAGCTTTCTTT.

The genes are TRBV28 and TRBJ1-5, with a tentative D call TRBD1 (6 bases). The CDR3 spans 16 residues. CDR1 and CDR2 from the germline V gene are MDHEN and SYDVKM. V was clipped by 6 bases and J by 10 bases, with 25 bases between them. The CDR3 loop reads CASSSILDSLMVPQHF. In DNA form, the CDR3 reads TGTGCCAGCAGCTCCATCTTGGACAGTTTAATGGTCCCCCAGCATTTT. The complete variable domain, with remaining parts taken from reference TRBV28 and TRBJ1-5, reads DVKVTQSSRYLVKRTGEKVFLECVQDMDHENMFWYRQDPGLGLRLIYFSYDVKMKEKGDIPEGYSVSREKKERFSLILESASTNQTSMYLCASSSILDSLMVPQHFGDGTRLSIL.

V gene TRBV7-8 combines with J gene TRBJ1-2; 7 positions agree with TRBD1. The CDR3 is 16 amino acids. Germline CDR1 SGHVS, CDR2 FQNEAQ. V gave up 0 bases and J gave up 8 bases; unmatched junction bases: 12. CDR3 in amino acids: CASSLAPGTDINGYTF. The CDR3 DNA reads as TGTGCCAGCAGCTTAGCGCCCGGGACAGACATCAACGGCTACACCTTC. The full variable domain, rest sourced from reference TRBV7-8 and TRBJ1-2, is GAGVSQSPRYKVAKRGQDVALRCDPISGHVSLFWYQQALGQGPEFLTYFQNEAQLDKSGLPSDRFFAERPEGSVSTLKIQRTQQEDSAVYLCASSLAPGTDINGYTFGSGTRLTVV.

This clone was observed a single time. The rearrangement uses TRBV27 and TRBJ1-1; D is unclear. This CDR3 comprises 13 residues. CDR1 MNHEY and CDR2 SMNVEV come from the germline V gene (reference sequence). Trimming removed 0 bases at V and 4 bases at J, with 6 bases between. CDR3 loop: CASSLSGSTEAFF. CDR3 bases: TGTGCCAGCAGTTTATCTGGGAGCACTGAAGCTTTCTTT.

In this sample, this clone turned up a few times. The J gene is TRBJ2-7, the V gene TRBV6-1; 8 nucleotides match TRBD1. V was clipped by 1 base and J by 0 bases; unmatched bases: 8. Germline V CDR1 and CDR2: MNHNS, SASEGT. The CDR3 is made up of 17 amino acids. The CDR3 region is CASSEDPSDRGSYEQYF. The DNA for the CDR3 is TGTGCCAGCAGTGAAGACCCCAGCGACAGGGGCTCCTACGAGCAGTACTTC.

The chain recombines TRBV9 with TRBJ2-1; no clear D gene. V was shortened by 3 bases and J by 6 bases, with 10 bases between the two germline ends. The CDR3 covers 13 residues. Germline values: CDR1 SGDLS, CDR2 YYNGEE. The CDR3 is CASSAQVPNEQFF. CDR3 nucleotides: TGTGCCAGCAGCGCCCAGGTCCCCAATGAGCAGTTCTTC.

This rearrangement joins TRBV4-1 to TRBJ2-7, with D perhaps TRBD2 (5 bases). In germline, CDR1 is MGHRA, CDR2 YSYEKL. V was pared by 1 base and J by 3 bases, with 7 bases between. The CDR3 runs to 13 residues. Here the CDR3 reads CASSQGGNYEQYF. CDR3 DNA sequence: TGCGCCAGCAGCCAAGGAGGGAACTACGAGCAGTACTTC.

The DNA for the CDR3 is TGTGCCAGCAGTTTACAGACTAGCGGGCTCCAAGAGACCCAGTACTTC. Translated, it gives CASSLQTSGLQETQYF. The rearrangement joins TRBV27 to TRBJ2-5, with 10 bases that match TRBD2. The V gene end was trimmed by 2 bases and the J gene end by 1 base; junction bases not matched to a gene: 4. Germline assignment: CDR1 MNHEY and CDR2 SMNVEV (reference sequence). CDR3 size: 16 residues.

V and J are TRBV2 and TRBJ2-1; TRBD2 matches at 10 bases. The J segment lost 9 bases and the V segment lost 8 bases, leaving 13 bases of the junction unmatched. The CDR3 sequence is 15 residues long. Germline CDR1 is SNHLY and CDR2 is FYNNEI. The CDR3 loop reads CASPRASGRIGEQFF. The DNA of the CDR3 is TGTGCCAGCCCCCGGGCTAGCGGGAGAATAGGTGAGCAGTTCTTC.

The CDR3 DNA reads TGTGCCAGCAGCCAGGAAAAGGCGACCTACGAGCAGTACTTC. Translated: CASSQEKATYEQYF. This chain connects TRBV5-6 to TRBJ2-7; D is ambiguous. The CDR3 contains 14 residues. V was cut by 4 bases and J by 2 bases, with 13 bases left in between. Germline V gene data show CDR1 as SGHDT and CDR2 as YYEEEE.

By sample fraction, this clone is medium-sized (0.01 to 0.1%). The chain uses TRBV9 and TRBJ1-1; 9 bases map to TRBD1. V trimming: 4 bases; J trimming: 4 bases; junction bases outside the gene matches: 5. This CDR3 comprises 14 residues. The germline V gene has CDR1 SGDLS and CDR2 YYNGEE. In DNA form, the CDR3 reads TGTGCCAGCAGCCCGGACAGGGGTTTCACTGAAGCTTTCTTT. It translates to CASSPDRGFTEAFF.

V and J are TRBV9 and TRBJ1-2, with a weak D call TRBD1 (6 bases). V was cut by 0 bases and J by 1 base, with 7 bases left in between. The CDR3 sequence is 14 residues long. CDR1 is SGDLS, CDR2 YYNGEE, per germline. The CDR3 sequence is CASSVEDSNYGYTF. CDR3 nucleotide sequence: TGTGCCAGCAGCGTAGAGGACAGTAACTATGGCTACACCTTC.

The chain has TRBV9 and TRBJ1-1, with D unresolved. Trimming pared 0 bases from V and 5 bases from J, leaving 5 bases between. Germline assignment: CDR1 SGDLS and CDR2 YYNGEE. The CDR3 sequence is 12 residues long. CDR3 sequence reads: CASSVGGTEAFF. CDR3 nucleotides: TGTGCCAGCAGCGTAGGAGGTACTGAAGCTTTCTTT.

Within the sample, this clone is medium-sized. J is TRBJ1-2 and V is TRBV7-9; 8 nucleotides line up with TRBD1. The CDR3 has 13 amino acids. Germline values: CDR1 SEHNR, CDR2 FQNEAQ (reference sequence). V was clipped by 5 bases and J by 10 bases; unmatched bases: 9. In DNA form, the CDR3 reads TGTGCCAGCAGCGAGACAGGGGAGAGGGACTACACCTTC. This sequence encodes CASSETGERDYTF.

The chain employs TRBV6-4 and TRBJ2-2; no reliable D call. CDR1 and CDR2 from the germline V gene are MRHNA and SNTAGT. The V end was cut by 7 bases, the J end by 8 bases, with 14 bases between. CDR3 length equals 13 residues. The CDR3 coding sequence is TGTGCCAGCACCATACGCCCGGGTGGGGAGCTGTTTTTT. Amino acid sequence: CASTIRPGGELFF.

Only one count was recorded for this clone. The chain couples TRBV10-2 to TRBJ2-3, with 8 bases lining up with TRBD2. Unmatched junction bases numbered 15, after V lost 3 bases and J lost 1 base. This CDR3 is 19 amino acids long. The germline V gene has CDR1 WSHSY and CDR2 SAAADI. In DNA, the CDR3 is TGCGCCAGCAGTGACGGCGGGAGGTGGGGGACCTATGGCACAGATACGCAGTATTTT. Translation gives CASSDGGRWGTYGTDTQYF.

This clone appeared once. The chain recombines TRBV27 with TRBJ1-2; 10 bases line up with TRBD1. Trimming cost V 0 bases and J 6 bases; bases outside gene matches: 7. CDR1 MNHEY and CDR2 SMNVEV come from the germline V gene (reference sequence). CDR3 length: 16 amino acids. CDR3 protein: CASSLSRTGGWDGYTF. For the CDR3, the DNA is TGTGCCAGCAGTTTATCCCGGACAGGGGGTTGGGATGGCTACACCTTC.